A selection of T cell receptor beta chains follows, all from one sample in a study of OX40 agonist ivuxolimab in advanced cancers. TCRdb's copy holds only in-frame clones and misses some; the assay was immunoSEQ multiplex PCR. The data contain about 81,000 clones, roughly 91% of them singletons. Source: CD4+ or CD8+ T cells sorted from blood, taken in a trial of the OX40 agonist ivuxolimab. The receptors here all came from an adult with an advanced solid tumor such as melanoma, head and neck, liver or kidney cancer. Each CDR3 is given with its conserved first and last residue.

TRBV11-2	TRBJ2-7	CASSQGTGGYEQYF
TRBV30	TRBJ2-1	CAWSGPSGRFSYNEQFF
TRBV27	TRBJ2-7	CASNDGAYEQYF
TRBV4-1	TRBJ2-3	CASSQDGLAGETDTQYF
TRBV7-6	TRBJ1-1	CASSPAEGMNTEAFF
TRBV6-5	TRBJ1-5	CASSPNAQPQHF
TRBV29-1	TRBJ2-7	CSVENDRPYEQYF
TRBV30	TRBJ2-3	CAWTKGGSTDTQYF
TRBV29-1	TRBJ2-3	CSVDSRGTDTQYF
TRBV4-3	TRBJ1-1	CASSQEGTNTEAFF
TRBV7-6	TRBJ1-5	CASSLNPLEDSNQPQHF
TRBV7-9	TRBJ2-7	CASGDISYEQYF
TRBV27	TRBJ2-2	CASSPDFGELFF
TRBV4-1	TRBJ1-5	CASSLDREGQPQHF
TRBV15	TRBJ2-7	CATSREETSSESSYEQYF
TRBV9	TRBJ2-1	CASSVARDRLSYNEQFF
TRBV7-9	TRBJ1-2	CASSLGGGKNYGYTF
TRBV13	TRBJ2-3	CASSWGFGQGTDTQYF
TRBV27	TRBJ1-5	CASSLGGFSNQPQHF
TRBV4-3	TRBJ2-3	CASSHYTGTDTQYF
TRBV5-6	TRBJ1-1	CASSLGMNTEAFF
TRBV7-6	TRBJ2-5	CASSTRDTDAEETQYF
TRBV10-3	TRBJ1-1	CAISGDRANTEAFF
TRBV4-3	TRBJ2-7	CASSQGLAPTYEQYF
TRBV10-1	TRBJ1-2	CASSDTRGHGYTF
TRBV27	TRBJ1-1	CASRPHGNTEAFF
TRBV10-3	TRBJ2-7	CAVLRDRYPYEQYF
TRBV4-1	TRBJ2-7	CASSQQGASGEQYF
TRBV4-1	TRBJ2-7	CASSQSGTGDYEQYF
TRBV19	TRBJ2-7	CASSILGGIEQYF
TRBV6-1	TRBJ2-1	CASSEALRRPSYNEQFF
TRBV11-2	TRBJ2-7	CASSLIGAPNSYEQYF
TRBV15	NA	CATLRGSQGEFYEQYF
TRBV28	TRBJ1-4	CARAGDRKNEKLFF
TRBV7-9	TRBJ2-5	CASSGAYQETQYF
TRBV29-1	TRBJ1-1	CSVDGNTEAFF
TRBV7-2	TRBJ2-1	CASSLGRRGQLYNEQFF
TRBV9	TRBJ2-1	CASSTQGGKYNEQFF
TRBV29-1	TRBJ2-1	CSVVRGSLNEQFF
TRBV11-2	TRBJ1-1	CASSSLLGTEAFF
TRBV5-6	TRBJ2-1	CASSPFTGGGPDEQFF
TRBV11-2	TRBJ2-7	CASSLRLVGEYEQYF
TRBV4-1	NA	CASSQVPQGAVFTYEQYF
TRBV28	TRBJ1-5	CASSPYRGSNQPQHF
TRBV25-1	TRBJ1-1	CASSEYLGGANTEAFF
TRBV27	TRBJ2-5	CASFGRGALQETQYF
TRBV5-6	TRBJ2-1	CASSFDLSYNEQFF
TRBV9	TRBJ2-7	CASEGDSSYEQYF
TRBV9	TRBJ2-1	CASSAPRDEQFF
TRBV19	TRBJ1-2	CASSIWPGGLYGYTF
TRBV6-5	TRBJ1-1	CASSYNPDSMNTEAFF
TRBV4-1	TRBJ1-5	CASSQVTGVNQPQHF
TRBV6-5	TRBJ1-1	CASSPGQTNTEAFF
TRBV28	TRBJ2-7	CASSFPRTGDPYEQYF
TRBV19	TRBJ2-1	CASSIHLAGGTYNEQFF
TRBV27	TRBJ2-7	CASSLSPGLTYEQYF
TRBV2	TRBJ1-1	CAMNVRLNTEAFF